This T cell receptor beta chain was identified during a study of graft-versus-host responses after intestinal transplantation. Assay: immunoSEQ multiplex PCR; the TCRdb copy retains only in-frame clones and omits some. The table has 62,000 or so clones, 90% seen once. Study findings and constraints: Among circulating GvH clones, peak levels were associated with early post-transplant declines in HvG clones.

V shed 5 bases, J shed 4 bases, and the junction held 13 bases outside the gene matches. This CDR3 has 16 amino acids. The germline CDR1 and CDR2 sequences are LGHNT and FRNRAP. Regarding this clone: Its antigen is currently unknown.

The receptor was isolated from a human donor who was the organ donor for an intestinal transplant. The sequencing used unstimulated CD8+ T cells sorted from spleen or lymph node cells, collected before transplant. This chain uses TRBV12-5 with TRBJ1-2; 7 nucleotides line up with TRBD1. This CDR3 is CASGENRDSLLYGYTF. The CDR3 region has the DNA TGTGCTAGTGGTGAAAACCGGGACAGCCTCCTCTATGGCTACACCTTC.